This T cell receptor beta chain was observed in a study of T cells in Graves' hyperthyroidism and ophthalmopathy. Study at large: Upon initial diagnosis and before any treatment, peripheral blood was collected.

This clonotype was seen a few times. The investigators amplified TCR beta CDR3 regions from RNA transcripts. An initial round of RT-PCR targeting the TCR CDR3 relied on the HTBI primer set. TCRdb re-called the multiplex PCR reads through MiXCR, storing one row per CDR3 protein. The sample gives hundreds of thousands of distinct CDR3 sequences, 19% of which show up once; 3.7% is in the top ten. V dropped 7 bases and J dropped 3 bases, with 7 bases sitting between them. CDR3 length equals 11 residues. The germline V gene encodes CDR1 MNHNS and CDR2 SASEGT. Diagnoses were established using clinical symptoms, serum thyroxine and TRAb, thyroid ultrasound and orbital computed tomography.

This TCR was sampled from a woman younger than 35 with Graves' hyperthyroidism. The V gene is TRBV6-1, the J gene TRBJ2-7; D is unclear. The sample was blood. In DNA form, the CDR3 reads TGTGCCAGCACGAGTGACTACGAGCAGTACTTC. This sequence encodes CASTSDYEQYF.